This T cell receptor beta chain was identified in a study of neurological immune-mediated disorders. Regarding the study as a whole: No CDR3 amino acid sequences were shared by expanded clones across subjects, suggesting private repertoires in all groups.

This clonotype is medium-sized within its sample. Its antigen is still unknown. Documented time point: longitudinal time-point 1 (baseline). Unsorted libraries were prepared from 2 million PBMCs that had been stored at -80 C. The team produced cDNA through 5'RACE using 10-nucleotide random UMIs. Using its own MiXCR run on the 5' RACE reads, TCRdb lists one record per CDR3 protein. This table has 67,000 or so distinct CDR3 sequences, approximately 14% appearing once. The sample comprised PBMCs. This TCR came from a female donor with HTLV-1-associated myelopathy (HAM/TSP).

CDR3 region: CASSLTGKGYTF. For the CDR3, the DNA is TGCGCCAGCAGCTTGACAGGGAAGGGCTACACCTTC. The chain links TRBV5-1 to TRBJ1-2; possibly TRBD1 for D (6 bases). This CDR3 spans 12 amino acids. Germline CDR1 reads SGHRS; CDR2 reads YFSETQ. The ends were cut back, 1 base at V and 8 bases at J, with 9 bases in the middle. Variable domain in full (rest from reference TRBV5-1 and TRBJ1-2): KAGVTQTPRYLIKTRGQQVTLSCSPISGHRSVSWYQQTPGQGLQFLFEYFSETQRNKGNFPGRFSGRQFSNSRSEMNVSTLELGDSALYLCASSLTGKGYTFGSGTRLTVV.